The clone carrying this T cell receptor (beta chain) has only one observation. What it recognizes is unknown. This may come from a read error, since a much larger clone is one base off. The template was RNA from unsorted bulk tissue. Chemotherapy-naive patients with new lung cancer underwent thoracic surgery in China, August–late 2014. Germline V gives CDR1 SGHVS, CDR2 FQNEAQ. The CDR3 totals 15 residues. A modified ARM-PCR protocol with three rounds of nested PCR amplified TCRbeta. TCRdb passed the multiplex PCR reads through MiXCR, listing each CDR3 protein once. This sample carries about 80,000 distinct CDR3 sequences, over 60% of them seen once, and the ten largest clones take roughly 10%. This specimen comes from a study of tumor and adjacent non-tumor tissue in lung cancer. In the study overall: The cohort had approximately 13 adenocarcinoma, 2 squamous cell and 1 small cell patients. The patients, 9 to 11 men and a few women, were roughly 31 to 80 with stage I to III disease. Whole-study findings and limits: In normal lung, the top 100 clones were significantly more dominant than in tumor.

The TCR sequence derives from a woman aged 40 to 50 with non-small cell lung cancer. The chain combines TRBV7-8 with TRBJ1-5, with unresolved D. Specimen: lung tumor tissue. This CDR3 reads CANSLSGGVQQPQHF. In DNA form, the CDR3 reads TGTGCCAACAGCTTAAGCGGCGGGGTACAGCAGCCCCAGCATTTT.